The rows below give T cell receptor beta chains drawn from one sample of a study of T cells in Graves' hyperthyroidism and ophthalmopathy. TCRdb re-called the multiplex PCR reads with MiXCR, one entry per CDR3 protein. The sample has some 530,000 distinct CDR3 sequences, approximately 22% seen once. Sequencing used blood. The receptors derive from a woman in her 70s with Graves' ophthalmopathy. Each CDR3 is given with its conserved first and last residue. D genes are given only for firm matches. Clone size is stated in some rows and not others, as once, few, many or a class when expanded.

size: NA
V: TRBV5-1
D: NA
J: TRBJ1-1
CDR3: CASSRGEGLQAFF
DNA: TGTGCCAGCTCCCGGGGGGAGGGATTGCAAGCTTTCTTT

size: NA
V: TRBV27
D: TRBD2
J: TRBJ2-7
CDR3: CASSLGTRGGYEQYF
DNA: TGTGCCAGCAGTTTAGGGACTAGAGGGGGCTACGAGCAGTACTTC

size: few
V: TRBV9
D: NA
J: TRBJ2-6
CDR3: CASSVGGQANVLTF
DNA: TGTGCCAGCAGCGTAGGGGGACAGGCCAACGTCCTGACTTTC

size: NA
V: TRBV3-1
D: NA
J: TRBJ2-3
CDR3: CASSQVIALQGGDTQYF
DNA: TGTGCCAGCAGCCAAGTCATTGCGCTTCAGGGTGGAGATACGCAGTATTTT

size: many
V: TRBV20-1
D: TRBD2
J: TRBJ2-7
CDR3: CSARGTSGRQYEQYF
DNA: TGCAGTGCTAGGGGGACTAGCGGGAGGCAGTACGAGCAGTACTTC

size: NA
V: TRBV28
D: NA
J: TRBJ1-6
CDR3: CASSSTPYNSPLHF
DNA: TGTGCCAGCAGTTCGACTCCTTATAATTCACCCCTCCACTTT

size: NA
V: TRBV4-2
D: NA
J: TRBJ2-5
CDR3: CASSQGVPGQETQYF
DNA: TGTGCCAGCAGCCAAGGTGTACCGGGACAAGAGACCCAGTACTTC

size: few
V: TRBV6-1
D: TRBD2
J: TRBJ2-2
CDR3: CASRGLAVNTGELFF
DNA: TGTGCCAGCAGAGGACTAGCGGTGAACACCGGGGAGCTGTTTTTT

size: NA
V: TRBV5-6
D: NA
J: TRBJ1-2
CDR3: CASSRREGYTF
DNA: TGTGCCAGCAGCCGAAGGGAAGGCTACACCTTC

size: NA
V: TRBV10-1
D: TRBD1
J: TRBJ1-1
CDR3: CASSPERTGTTEAFF
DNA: TGCGCCAGCAGTCCAGAAAGGACAGGGACCACTGAAGCTTTCTTT

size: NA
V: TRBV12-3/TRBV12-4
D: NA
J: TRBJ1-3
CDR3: CASSFGQGTIYF
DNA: TGTGCCAGCAGTTTCGGTCAGGGGACCATATATTTT

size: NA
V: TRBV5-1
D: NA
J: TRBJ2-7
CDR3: CASSFNRDSYEQYF
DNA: TGCGCCAGCAGCTTTAACAGAGACTCCTACGAGCAGTACTTC

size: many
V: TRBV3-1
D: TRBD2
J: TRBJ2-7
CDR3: CASSPGTSGRDEQYF
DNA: TGTGCCAGCAGCCCCGGGACTAGCGGGAGAGACGAGCAGTACTTC

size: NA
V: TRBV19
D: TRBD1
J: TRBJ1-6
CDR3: CASSPWTGRLSPLHF
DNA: TGTGCCAGTAGTCCTTGGACAGGGCGCCTCTCACCCCTCCACTTT

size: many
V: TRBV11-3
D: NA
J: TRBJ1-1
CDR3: CASSREGYEAFF
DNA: TGTGCCAGCAGCCGAGAAGGATATGAAGCTTTCTTT

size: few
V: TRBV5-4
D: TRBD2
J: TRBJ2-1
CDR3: CASSWGRGDEQFF
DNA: TGTGCCAGCAGCTGGGGGAGGGGCGATGAGCAGTTCTTC

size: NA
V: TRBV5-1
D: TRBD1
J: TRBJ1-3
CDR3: CASSPGTDSGNTIYF
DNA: TGCGCCAGCAGCCCCGGGACAGACTCTGGAAACACCATATATTTT

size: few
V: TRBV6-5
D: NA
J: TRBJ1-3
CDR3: CASSYSYRATGNTIYF
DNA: TGTGCCAGCAGTTACTCGTACAGGGCTACTGGAAACACCATATATTTT

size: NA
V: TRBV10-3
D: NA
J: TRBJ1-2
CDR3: CAISEEGQLYGYTF
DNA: TGTGCCATCAGTGAGGAAGGACAGTTATATGGCTACACCTTC

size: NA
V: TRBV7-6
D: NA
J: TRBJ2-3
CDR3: CASSLVGGKYADTQYF
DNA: TGTGCCAGCAGCTTAGTGGGGGGCAAGTATGCAGATACGCAGTATTTT

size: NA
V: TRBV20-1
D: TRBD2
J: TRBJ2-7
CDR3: CSASLGGGAEEQYF
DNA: TGCAGTGCTAGCCTCGGGGGGGGGGCAGAGGAGCAGTACTTC

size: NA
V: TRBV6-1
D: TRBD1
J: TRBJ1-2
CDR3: CASSSRDRGYDGYTF
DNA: TGTGCCAGCAGTTCGAGGGACAGGGGGTACGACGGCTACACCTTC

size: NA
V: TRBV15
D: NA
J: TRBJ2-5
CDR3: CATSRGQAYQETQYF
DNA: TGTGCCACCAGCAGAGGACAGGCCTACCAAGAGACCCAGTACTTC

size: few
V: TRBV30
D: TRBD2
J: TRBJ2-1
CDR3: CAWSHSGLGVGEQFF
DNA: TGTGCCTGGAGTCATAGCGGGTTAGGAGTCGGTGAGCAGTTCTTC

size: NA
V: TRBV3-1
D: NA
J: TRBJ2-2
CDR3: CASSLGPLDTGELFF
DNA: TGTGCCAGCAGCCTGGGGCCTTTGGACACCGGGGAGCTGTTTTTT

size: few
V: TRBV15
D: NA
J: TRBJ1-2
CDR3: CATSRATGNGYTF
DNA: TGTGCCACCAGCAGAGCTACAGGGAATGGCTACACCTTC

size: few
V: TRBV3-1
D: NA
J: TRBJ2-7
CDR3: CASSQDSFYEQYF
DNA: TGTGCCAGCAGCCAGGACAGCTTCTACGAGCAGTACTTC

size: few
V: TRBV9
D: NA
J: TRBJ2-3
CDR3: CASSPQVNTDTQYF
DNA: TGTGCCAGCAGCCCACAGGTAAACACAGATACGCAGTATTTT

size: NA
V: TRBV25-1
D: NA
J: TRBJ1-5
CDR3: CASSEFPRGECQPQHF
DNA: TGTGCCAGCAGTGAATTTCCTAGGGGGGAGTGTCAGCCCCAGCATTTT

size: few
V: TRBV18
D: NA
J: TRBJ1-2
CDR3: CASSPSKGPNYGYTF
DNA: TGTGCCAGCTCACCCAGCAAGGGGCCTAACTATGGCTACACCTTC

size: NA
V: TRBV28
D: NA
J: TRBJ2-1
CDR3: CASSLGDRRPFF
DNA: TGTGCCAGCAGTCTCGGGGACCGTCGGCCGTTCTTC

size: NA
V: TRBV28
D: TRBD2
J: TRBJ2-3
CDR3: CATPVGRPSSGGTDTQYF
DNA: TGTGCCACCCCGGTTGGGAGGCCCTCTAGCGGGGGCACAGATACGCAGTATTTT

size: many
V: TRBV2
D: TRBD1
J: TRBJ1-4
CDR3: CASSSDRLSEKLFF
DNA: TGTGCCAGCAGTTCGGACAGGCTGAGTGAAAAACTGTTTTTT

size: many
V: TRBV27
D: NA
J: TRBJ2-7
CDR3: CASSVTVGEHEQYF
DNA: TGTGCCAGCAGTGTGACGGTGGGAGAGCACGAGCAGTACTTC

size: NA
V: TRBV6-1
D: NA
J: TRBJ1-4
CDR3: CASSDQDSSTNEKLFF
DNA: TGTGCCAGCAGTGACCAGGACAGCTCAACTAATGAAAAACTGTTTTTT

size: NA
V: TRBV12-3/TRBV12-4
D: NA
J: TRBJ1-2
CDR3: CASSRGVGYGYTF
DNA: TGTGCCAGCAGTCGGGGAGTGGGGTACGGCTACACCTTC

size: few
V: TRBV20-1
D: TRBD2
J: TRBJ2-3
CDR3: CSAWTSGRRTDTQYF
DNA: TGCAGTGCCTGGACTAGCGGGAGGCGCACAGATACGCAGTATTTT

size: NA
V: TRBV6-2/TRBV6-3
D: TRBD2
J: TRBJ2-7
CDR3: CASSYGGGGGLAGTYEQYF
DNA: TGTGCCAGCAGTTACGGGGGTGGGGGAGGACTAGCGGGGACCTACGAGCAGTACTTC

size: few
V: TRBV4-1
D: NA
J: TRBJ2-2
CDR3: CASSYEFGELFF
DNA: TGCGCCAGCAGCTATGAATTCGGGGAGCTGTTTTTT

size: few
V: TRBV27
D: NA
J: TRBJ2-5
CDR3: CASSLSRSFTPRATQYF
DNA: TGTGCCAGCAGTTTATCTCGGTCCTTTACGCCAAGAGCGACCCAGTACTTC

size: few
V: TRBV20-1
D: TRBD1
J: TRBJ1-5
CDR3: CSATSGGQPQHF
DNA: TGCAGTGCTACCTCAGGGGGTCAGCCCCAGCATTTT

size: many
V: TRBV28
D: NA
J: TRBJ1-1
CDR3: CASSFGRGAGNTEAFF
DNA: TGTGCCAGCAGTTTTGGTCGAGGGGCTGGGAACACTGAAGCTTTCTTT

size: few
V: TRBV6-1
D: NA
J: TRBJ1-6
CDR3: CASSLGRVESPLHF
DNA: TGTGCCAGCAGCCTAGGCAGGGTAGAGTCACCCCTCCACTTT

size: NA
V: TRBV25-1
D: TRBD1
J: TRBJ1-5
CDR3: CASSQTGSHQPQHF
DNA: TGTGCCAGCAGCCAGACAGGGAGCCATCAGCCCCAGCATTTT

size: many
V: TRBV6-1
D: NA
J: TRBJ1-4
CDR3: CASRKRGVHEKLFF
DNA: TGTGCCAGCAGAAAAAGAGGGGTACATGAAAAACTGTTTTTT

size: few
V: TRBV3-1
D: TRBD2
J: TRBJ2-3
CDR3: CASRPAGATDTQYF
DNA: TGTGCCAGCAGACCAGCGGGAGCCACAGATACGCAGTATTTT

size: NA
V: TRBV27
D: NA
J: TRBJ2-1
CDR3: CASKGGWGRGSYNEQFF
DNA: TGTGCCAGCAAGGGGGGGTGGGGGAGGGGATCCTACAATGAGCAGTTCTTC

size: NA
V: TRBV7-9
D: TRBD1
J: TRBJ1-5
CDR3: CASSPGTGGNNQPQHF
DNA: TGTGCCAGCAGCCCCGGGACAGGGGGAAACAATCAGCCCCAGCATTTT

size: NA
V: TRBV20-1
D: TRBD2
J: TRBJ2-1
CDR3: CSARDLAGAWNEQFF
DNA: TGCAGTGCTAGAGATTTGGCGGGAGCTTGGAATGAGCAGTTCTTC

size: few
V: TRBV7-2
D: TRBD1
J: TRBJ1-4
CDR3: CASSLSGGSYEKLFF
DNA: TGTGCCAGCAGCTTATCAGGGGGTTCGTATGAAAAACTGTTTTTT

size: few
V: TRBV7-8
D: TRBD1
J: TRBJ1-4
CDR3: CASSPRQGVTEKLFF
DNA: TGTGCCAGCAGCCCCCGACAGGGGGTGACTGAAAAACTGTTTTTT

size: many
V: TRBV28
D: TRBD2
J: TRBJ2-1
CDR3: CASSSLWGASGSQEQFF
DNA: TGTGCCAGCAGCAGTTTATGGGGGGCTAGCGGGTCCCAAGAGCAGTTCTTC

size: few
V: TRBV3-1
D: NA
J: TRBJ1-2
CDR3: CASSQWDTGALGNDGYTF
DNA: TGTGCCAGCAGCCAGTGGGACACAGGCGCTTTAGGAAACGATGGCTACACCTTC

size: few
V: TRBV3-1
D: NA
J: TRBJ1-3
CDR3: CASSPGEGYTIYF
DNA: TGTGCCAGCAGCCCCGGAGAGGGCTACACCATATATTTT